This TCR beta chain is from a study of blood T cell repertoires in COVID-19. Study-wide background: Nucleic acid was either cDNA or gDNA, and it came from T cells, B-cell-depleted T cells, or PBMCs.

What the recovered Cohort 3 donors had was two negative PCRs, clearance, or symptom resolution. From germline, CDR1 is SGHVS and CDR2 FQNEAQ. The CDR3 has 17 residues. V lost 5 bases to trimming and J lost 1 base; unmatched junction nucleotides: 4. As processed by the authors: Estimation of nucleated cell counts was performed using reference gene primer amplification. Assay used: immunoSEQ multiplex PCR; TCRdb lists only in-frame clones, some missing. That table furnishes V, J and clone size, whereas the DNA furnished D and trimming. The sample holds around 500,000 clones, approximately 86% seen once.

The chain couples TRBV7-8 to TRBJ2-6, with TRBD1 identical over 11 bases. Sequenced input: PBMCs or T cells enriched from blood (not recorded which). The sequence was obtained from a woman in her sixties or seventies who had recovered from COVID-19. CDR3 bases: TGTGCCAGCAGCCCTCGGGACAGGGGGTCTGGGGCCAACGTCCTGACTTTC. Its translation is CASSPRDRGSGANVLTF.